The 15 T cell receptor beta chains presented below share a single source sample, sequenced in a study of T cell changes during pregnancy in multiple sclerosis. Sequenced by immunoSEQ multiplex PCR; TCRdb stores in-frame clones only, minus some. The table lists just under 45,000 clones, over 85% of them singletons. The sample here was CD4+ T cells from peripheral blood mononuclear cells, taken in the first trimester of pregnancy. These receptors were obtained from a female donor with multiple sclerosis, enrolled in a pregnancy study.

The sample holds one count of this clone. This chain's CDR3 is CASSTLSGSSYNEQFF. For the CDR3, the DNA is TGTGCCAGCAGCACCCTTAGCGGGAGTTCCTACAATGAGCAGTTCTTC. The V and J genes are TRBV11-2 and TRBJ2-1; 9 bases map to TRBD2. The CDR3 sequence is 16 residues long. The germline V gene has CDR1 SGHAT and CDR2 FQNNGV. With 5 bases clipped from V and 1 base from J, the junction kept 6 bases outside the gene matches.

This rearrangement joins TRBV2 to TRBJ1-5; D might be TRBD1 (6 bases). Trimming took off 4 bases at V and 5 bases at J, with 18 bases between the two ends. CDR3 size: 16 residues. Germline CDR1 reads SNHLY; CDR2 reads FYNNEI. As DNA, the CDR3 is TGTGCCAGCAGTGGAACGATGGACAGCCAATATCAGCCCCAGCATTTT. Its translation is CASSGTMDSQYQPQHF.

The chain links TRBV5-1 to TRBJ2-3, with a tentative D call TRBD1 (6 bases). The V and J ends lost 3 bases and 2 bases respectively, with 16 bases between them. This CDR3 has 16 amino acids. Germline CDR1 reads SGHRS; CDR2 reads YFSETQ. CDR3 in amino acids: CASSSNRATFTDTQYF. CDR3 bases: TGCGCCAGCAGCTCTAACAGGGCCACATTCACAGATACGCAGTATTTT.

This rearrangement joins TRBV14 to TRBJ2-5, with 7 nucleotides matching TRBD1. The CDR3 runs to 13 residues. Germline-derived CDR1 and CDR2 are SGHDN and FVKESK. The V segment lost 4 bases and the J segment 7 bases; nucleotides outside the gene matches: 6. Here the CDR3 reads CASSLVQGTTQYF. The DNA of the CDR3 is TGTGCCAGCAGCCTTGTACAGGGGACGACCCAGTACTTC.

J is TRBJ2-7 and V is TRBV4-1, with 12 bases matching TRBD2. Germline values: CDR1 MGHRA, CDR2 YSYEKL. J was trimmed by 2 bases and V by 5 bases; bases with no gene match: 4. CDR3 length: 15 amino acids. The CDR3 DNA follows: TGCGCCAGCAGCTTAAGACTAGCGGGGGCCTACGAGCAGTACTTC. It codes for CASSLRLAGAYEQYF.

This clone has a single count. The chain recombines TRBV28 with TRBJ1-1, with a tentative D call TRBD1 (5 bases). The germline gives CDR1 MDHEN, CDR2 SYDVKM. V gave up 1 base and J gave up 11 bases, with 14 bases separating them. This CDR3 is built from 13 residues. The CDR3 DNA follows: TGTGCCAGCAGTTTATACTGGGGCGGGGAGGCTTTCTTT. It encodes CASSLYWGGEAFF.

The J gene is TRBJ2-3, the V gene TRBV2, with D perhaps matching TRBD2 (5 bases). Trimming shortened V by 7 bases and J by 6 bases, and 11 bases separated the two germline ends. Germline V lookup: CDR1 SNHLY, CDR2 FYNNEI. The CDR3 sequence is 12 residues long. Here the CDR3 reads CASKRSRDTQYF. The CDR3 region has the DNA TGTGCCAGCAAGCGGTCCAGGGATACGCAGTATTTT.

The chain links TRBV19 to TRBJ2-2, with 8 bases identical to TRBD1. J was trimmed by 1 base and V by 2 bases; bases with no gene match: 12. Per the germline V gene, CDR1 is LNHDA and CDR2 is SQIVND (reference sequence). The CDR3 length is 19 residues. The CDR3 bases are TGTGCCAGTAGTATATTTGGCAGGGGGCGACTTTTGAACACCGGGGAGCTGTTTTTT. Residues: CASSIFGRGRLLNTGELFF. Full variable domain (outside the CDR3, taken from reference TRBV19 and TRBJ2-2): DGGITQSPKYLFRKEGQNVTLSCEQNLNHDAMYWYRQDPGQGLRLIYYSQIVNDFQKGDIAEGYSVSREKKESFPLTVTSAQKNPTAFYLCASSIFGRGRLLNTGELFFGEGSRLTVL.

This rearrangement joins TRBV7-8 to TRBJ2-7; a weak D match, TRBD2 (6 bases). The V and J ends lost 5 bases and 0 bases respectively, with 14 bases between them. CDR3 length: 15 residues. Germline CDR1 SGHVS, CDR2 FQNEAQ. The CDR3 reads CASSPGLALSYEQYF. CDR3 bases: TGTGCCAGCAGCCCCGGCCTAGCGCTCTCCTACGAGCAGTACTTC.

This chain connects TRBV7-9 to TRBJ2-1; TRBD2 matches at 12 bases. The germline V gene encodes CDR1 SEHNR and CDR2 FQNEAQ (reference sequence). This CDR3 region has 18 residues. Unmatched junction bases numbered 10, after V lost 5 bases and J lost 2 bases. CDR3 in amino acids: CASSQAGLAGQAYNEQFF. CDR3 DNA: TGTGCCAGCAGCCAGGCCGGACTAGCGGGACAAGCCTACAATGAGCAGTTCTTC.

This chain uses TRBV6-1 with TRBJ1-3, with 7 bases aligning to TRBD1. The V gene's germline CDR1 is MNHNS and CDR2 SASEGT. This CDR3 contains 15 residues. V dropped 6 bases and J dropped 1; count of bases not matched to a gene: 6. Written as DNA, the CDR3 is TGTGCCAGCAGCCCCGTGACAGGGTCTGGAAACACCATATATTTT. Translating it yields CASSPVTGSGNTIYF.

This rearrangement joins TRBV7-9 to TRBJ2-5, with TRBD2 matching 7 bases. Germline CDR1 is SEHNR and CDR2 is FQNEAQ (reference sequence). The CDR3 has 13 residues. With 5 bases clipped from V and 9 bases from J, the junction kept 9 bases outside the gene matches. The CDR3 bases are TGTGCCAGCAGCCCTAAAGCGGGGATGGCCCAGTACTTC. The encoded protein is CASSPKAGMAQYF.

The gene calls are TRBV6-5 and TRBJ2-3, with 8 bases matching TRBD2. The V gene end was trimmed by 7 bases and the J gene end by 1 base; junction bases not matched to a gene: 4. This CDR3 region has 14 residues. In germline, CDR1 is MNHEY, CDR2 SVGAGI. The CDR3, as DNA: TGTGCCAGCAAAATTAGCGGGGGCACAGATACGCAGTATTTT. This gives the protein CASKISGGTDTQYF.

The genes are TRBV27 and TRBJ1-1, with D perhaps matching TRBD1 (5 bases). The V end was cut by 3 bases, the J end by 1 base, with 9 bases between. The CDR3 is 14 amino acids. The germline V gene encodes CDR1 MNHEY and CDR2 SMNVEV (reference sequence). The CDR3 DNA follows: TGTGCCAGCAGTTTCAGGGCGCAGAACACTGAAGCTTTCTTT. This codes for CASSFRAQNTEAFF.

The CDR3 DNA reads as TGTGCCAGCAGCTTAGTCAGGGCCACTGAAGCTTTCTTT. Translated, it gives CASSLVRATEAFF. The chain couples TRBV7-2 to TRBJ1-1, with D perhaps TRBD1 (5 bases). The V and J ends lost 1 base and 4 bases respectively, with 7 bases between them. Per the germline V gene, CDR1 is SGHTA and CDR2 is FQGNSA. The CDR3 is made up of 13 amino acids.